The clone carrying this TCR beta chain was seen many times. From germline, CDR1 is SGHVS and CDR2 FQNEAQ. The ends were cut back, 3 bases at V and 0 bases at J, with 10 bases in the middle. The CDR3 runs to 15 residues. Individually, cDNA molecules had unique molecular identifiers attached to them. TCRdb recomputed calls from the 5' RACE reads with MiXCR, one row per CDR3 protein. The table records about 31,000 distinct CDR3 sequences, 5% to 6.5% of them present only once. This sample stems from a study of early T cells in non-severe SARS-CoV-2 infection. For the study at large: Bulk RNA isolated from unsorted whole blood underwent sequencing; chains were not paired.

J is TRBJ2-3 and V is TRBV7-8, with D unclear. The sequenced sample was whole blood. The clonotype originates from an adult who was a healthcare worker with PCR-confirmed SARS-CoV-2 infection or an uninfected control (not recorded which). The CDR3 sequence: CASSLVARSTDTQYF. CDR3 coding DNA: TGTGCCAGCAGCTTGGTCGCACGTAGCACAGATACGCAGTATTTT.